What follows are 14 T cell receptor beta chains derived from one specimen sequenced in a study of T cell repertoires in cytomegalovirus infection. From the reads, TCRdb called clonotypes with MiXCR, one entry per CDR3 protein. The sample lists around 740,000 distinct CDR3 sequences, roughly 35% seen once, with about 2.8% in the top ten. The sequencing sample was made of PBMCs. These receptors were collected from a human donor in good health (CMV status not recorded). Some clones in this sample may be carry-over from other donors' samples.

As DNA, the CDR3 is TGTGCCAGCAGCTTAACAGTGACCAAAGAGACCCAGTACTTC. This codes for CASSLTVTKETQYF. V usage is TRBV5-6 and J usage is TRBJ2-5; D is unresolved. V dropped 2 bases and J dropped 3 bases, with 11 bases sitting between them. CDR3 size: 14 residues. The germline CDR1 and CDR2 sequences are SGHDT and YYEEEE.

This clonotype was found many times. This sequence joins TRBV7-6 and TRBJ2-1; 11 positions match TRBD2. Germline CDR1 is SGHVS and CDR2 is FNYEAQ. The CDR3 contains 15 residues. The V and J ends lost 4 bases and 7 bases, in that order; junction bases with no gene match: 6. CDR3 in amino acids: CASSSLLAGGNEQFF. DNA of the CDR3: TGTGCCAGCAGCTCCCTGCTAGCGGGAGGTAATGAGCAGTTCTTC. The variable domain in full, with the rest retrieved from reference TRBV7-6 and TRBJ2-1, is GAGVSQSPRYKVTKRGQDVALRCDPISGHVSLYWYRQALGQGPEFLTYFNYEAQQDKSGLPNDRFSAERPEGSISTLTIQRTEQRDSAMYRCASSSLLAGGNEQFFGPGTRLTVL.

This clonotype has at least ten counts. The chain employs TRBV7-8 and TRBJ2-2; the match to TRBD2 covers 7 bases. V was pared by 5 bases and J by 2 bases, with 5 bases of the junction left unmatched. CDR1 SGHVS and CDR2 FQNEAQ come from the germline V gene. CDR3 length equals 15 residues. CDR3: CASSPWGGNTGELFF. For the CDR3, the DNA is TGTGCCAGCAGCCCTTGGGGGGGAAACACCGGGGAGCTGTTTTTT.

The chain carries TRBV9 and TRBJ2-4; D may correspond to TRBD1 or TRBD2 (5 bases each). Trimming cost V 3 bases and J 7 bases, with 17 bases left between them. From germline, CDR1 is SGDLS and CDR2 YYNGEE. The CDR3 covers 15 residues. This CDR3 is CASSAPGPSSNIQYF. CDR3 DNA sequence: TGTGCCAGCAGCGCGCCGGGACCCTCGTCGAACATTCAGTACTTC.

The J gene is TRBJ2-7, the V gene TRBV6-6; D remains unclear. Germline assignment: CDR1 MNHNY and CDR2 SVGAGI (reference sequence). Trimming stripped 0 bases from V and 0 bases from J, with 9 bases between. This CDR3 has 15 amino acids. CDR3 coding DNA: TGTGCCAGCAGTTACTCGGCAGGAAGCTCCTACGAGCAGTACTTC. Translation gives CASSYSAGSSYEQYF.

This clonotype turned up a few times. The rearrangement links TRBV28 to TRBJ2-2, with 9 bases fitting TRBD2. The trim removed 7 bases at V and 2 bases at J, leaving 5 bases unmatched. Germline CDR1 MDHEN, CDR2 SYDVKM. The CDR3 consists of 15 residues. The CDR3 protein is CASNSLAGNTGELFF. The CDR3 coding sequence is TGTGCCAGCAACAGCCTAGCGGGAAACACCGGGGAGCTGTTTTTT.

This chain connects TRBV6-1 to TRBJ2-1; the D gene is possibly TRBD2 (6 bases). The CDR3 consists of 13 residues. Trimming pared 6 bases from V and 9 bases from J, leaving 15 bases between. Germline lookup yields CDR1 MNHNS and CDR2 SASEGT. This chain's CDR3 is CASSGGVVGEQFF. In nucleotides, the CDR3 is TGTGCCAGCAGCGGCGGGGTGGTGGGTGAGCAGTTCTTC.

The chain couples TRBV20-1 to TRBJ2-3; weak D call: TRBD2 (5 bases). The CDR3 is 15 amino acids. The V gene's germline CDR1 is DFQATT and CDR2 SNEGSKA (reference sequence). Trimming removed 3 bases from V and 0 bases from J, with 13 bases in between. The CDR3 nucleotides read TGCAGTGCTAGGGTCGGAGGCTCGAGCACAGATACGCAGTATTTT. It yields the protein CSARVGGSSTDTQYF.

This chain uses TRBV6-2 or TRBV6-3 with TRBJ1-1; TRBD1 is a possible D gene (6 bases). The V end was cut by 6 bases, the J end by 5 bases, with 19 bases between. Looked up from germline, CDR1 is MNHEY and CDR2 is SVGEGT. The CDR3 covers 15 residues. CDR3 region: CASRDSTGPETEAFF. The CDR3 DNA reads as TGTGCCAGCAGGGACTCAACAGGGCCGGAGACTGAAGCTTTCTTT.

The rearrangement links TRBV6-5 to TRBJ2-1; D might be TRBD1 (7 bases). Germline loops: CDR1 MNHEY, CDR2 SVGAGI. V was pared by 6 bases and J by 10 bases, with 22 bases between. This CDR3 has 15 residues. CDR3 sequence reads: CASSSPTRGRKEQFF. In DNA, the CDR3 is TGTGCCAGCAGCTCACCTACCAGGGGGAGGAAGGAGCAGTTCTTC.

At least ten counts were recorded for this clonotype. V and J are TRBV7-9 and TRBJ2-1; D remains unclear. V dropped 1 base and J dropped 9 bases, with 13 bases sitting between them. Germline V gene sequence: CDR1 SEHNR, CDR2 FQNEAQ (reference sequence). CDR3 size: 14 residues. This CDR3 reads CASSLDLRVSEQFF. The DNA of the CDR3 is TGTGCCAGCAGCTTAGATCTACGGGTTAGTGAGCAGTTCTTC.

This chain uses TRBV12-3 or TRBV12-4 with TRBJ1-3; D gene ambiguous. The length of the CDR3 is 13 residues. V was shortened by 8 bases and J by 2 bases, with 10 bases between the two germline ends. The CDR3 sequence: CASLPLAGNTIYF. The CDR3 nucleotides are TGTGCCAGCCTTCCTTTGGCTGGAAACACCATATATTTT.

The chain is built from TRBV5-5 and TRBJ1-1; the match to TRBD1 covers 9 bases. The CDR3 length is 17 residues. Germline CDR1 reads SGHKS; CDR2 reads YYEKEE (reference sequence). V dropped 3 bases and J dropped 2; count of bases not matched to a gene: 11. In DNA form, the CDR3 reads TGTGCCAGCAGCTCTCGGAAGAGACAGGGGGGAAACACTGAAGCTTTCTTT. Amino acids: CASSSRKRQGGNTEAFF.

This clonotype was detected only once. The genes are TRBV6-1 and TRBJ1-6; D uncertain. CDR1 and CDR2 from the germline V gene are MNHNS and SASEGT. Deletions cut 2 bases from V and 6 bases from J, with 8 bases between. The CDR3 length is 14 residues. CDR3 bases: TGTGCCAGCAGTGAAAACATACGTAATTCACCCCTCCACTTT. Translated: CASSENIRNSPLHF.